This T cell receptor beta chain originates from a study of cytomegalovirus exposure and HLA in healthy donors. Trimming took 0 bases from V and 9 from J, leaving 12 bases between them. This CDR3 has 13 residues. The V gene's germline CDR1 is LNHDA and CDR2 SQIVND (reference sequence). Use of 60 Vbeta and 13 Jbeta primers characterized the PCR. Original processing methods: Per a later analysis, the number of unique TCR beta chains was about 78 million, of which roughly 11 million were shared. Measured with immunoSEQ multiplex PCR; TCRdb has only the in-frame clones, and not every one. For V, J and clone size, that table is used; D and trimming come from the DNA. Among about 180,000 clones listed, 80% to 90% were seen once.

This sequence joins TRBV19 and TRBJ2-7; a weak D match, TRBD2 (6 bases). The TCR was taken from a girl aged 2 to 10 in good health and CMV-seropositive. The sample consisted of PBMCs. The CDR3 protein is CASSIDRERRQYF. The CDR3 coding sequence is TGTGCCAGTAGTATAGATCGGGAGAGGAGGCAGTACTTC.